Listed here is a single T cell receptor beta chain. This sample includes further DNA sequences coding for the same CDR3. These data come from a study of cytomegalovirus exposure and HLA in healthy donors. CDR1 is MDHEN, CDR2 SYDVKM, per germline. CDR3 length: 15 amino acids. The V segment lost 4 bases and the J segment 4 bases; nucleotides outside the gene matches: 8. Vbeta (60) and Jbeta (13) primers were used in the PCR. Libraries were prepared by immunoSEQ multiplex PCR; TCRdb keeps only in-frame clonotypes and omits some of them. The data contain roughly 160,000 clones, 65% to 80% of them singletons.

This chain uses TRBV28 with TRBJ2-7; the match to TRBD1 covers 9 bases. Sequenced sample: PBMCs. The TCR originated in a man aged 40-49 years in good health and CMV-seronegative. CDR3 loop: CASSSAGTGLYEQYF. The CDR3 DNA reads TGTGCCAGCAGTTCAGCCGGGACAGGGCTGTACGAGCAGTACTTC. The variable domain in full, completed from reference TRBV28 and TRBJ2-7, reads DVKVTQSSRYLVKRTGEKVFLECVQDMDHENMFWYRQDPGLGLRLIYFSYDVKMKEKGDIPEGYSVSREKKERFSLILESASTNQTSMYLCASSSAGTGLYEQYFGPGTRLTVT.